One and the same sample provided the 15 T cell receptor beta chains below, sequenced in a study of blood T cell repertoires in COVID-19. The data were produced by immunoSEQ multiplex PCR, yet TCRdb's version contains in-frame clones alone and is incomplete. The sample consists of about 670,000 clones, 85% to 90% of them appearing once. Specimen: peripheral blood. Receptors originate from a woman between 18 and 29 years old with acute or convalescent COVID-19.

The chain recombines TRBV4-3 with TRBJ2-6; TRBD1 might be the D (6 bases). CDR3 length equals 18 residues. Per the germline V gene, CDR1 is LGHNA and CDR2 is YSLEER. V lost 4 bases and J lost 0, with 16 bases in between. The CDR3 is CASSREDSSPSGANVLTF. The CDR3 DNA follows: TGCGCCAGCAGCCGAGAGGACAGTTCCCCCTCTGGGGCCAACGTCCTGACTTTC.

V usage is TRBV21-1 and J usage is TRBJ1-1; TRBD1, as called in the table, went unchecked against the DNA. TRBV21-1 is termed a pseudogene. CDR3 size: 16 residues. CDR3 in amino acids: CASSKDGRESGTEAFF. CDR3 in DNA: TGTGCCAGCAGCAAAGACGGCAGGGAAAGTGGCACTGAAGCTTTCTTT.

V and J are TRBV28 and TRBJ1-3, with no clear D. From germline, CDR1 is MDHEN and CDR2 SYDVKM. The CDR3 runs 15 residues. V lost 3 bases, J lost 0 bases, and 9 bases lay in between. The CDR3 DNA sequence: TGTGCCAGCAGTTTTGAGGGCTACTCTGGAAACACCATATATTTT. It is translated as CASSFEGYSGNTIYF.

This chain joins TRBV21-1 and TRBJ2-7; the table assigns TRBD2, which was not confirmed against the DNA. TRBV21-1 constitutes a pseudogene. This CDR3 contains 17 residues. The CDR3 nucleotides are TGTGCCAGCAGCAAAGTAAGGCGGGGGGGCCGGTACGACGAGCAGTACTTC. The encoded protein is CASSKVRRGGRYDEQYF.

In its sample, this clone was seen once. The chain couples TRBV7-3 to TRBJ1-1, with TRBD1 matching 7 bases. The length of the CDR3 is 14 residues. V was clipped by 5 bases and J by 1 base; unmatched bases: 4. CDR1 and CDR2 from the germline V gene are SGHTA and FQGTGA. This CDR3 reads CASSTGTANTEAFF. CDR3 sequence (DNA): TGTGCCAGCAGCACCGGGACAGCGAACACTGAAGCTTTCTTT.

The V gene is TRBV19, the J gene TRBJ1-1; maybe TRBD1 (6 bases). Germline loops: CDR1 LNHDA, CDR2 SQIVND (reference sequence). The CDR3 loop spans 15 amino acids. Deletions cut 5 bases from V and 2 bases from J, with 15 bases between. CDR3 loop: CASSLRPGANTEAFF. CDR3 in DNA: TGTGCCAGTAGTCTAAGACCAGGGGCCAACACTGAAGCTTTCTTT.

This chain connects TRBV19 to TRBJ1-5, with 10 bases fitting TRBD1. Trimming at V came to 1 base and at J to 6 bases, leaving 6 bases not matched to a gene. CDR1 is LNHDA, CDR2 SQIVND, per germline (reference sequence). The CDR3 consists of 16 residues. The CDR3 is CASSIAGTGVTQPQHF. In nucleotides, the CDR3 is TGTGCCAGTAGTATAGCGGGGACAGGGGTCACTCAGCCCCAGCATTTT.

V gene TRBV6-5 combines with J gene TRBJ1-2, with a possible D match to TRBD1 (5 bases). Trimming removed 11 bases from V and 4 bases from J, with 8 bases in between. CDR3 length: 10 residues. CDR1 and CDR2 (germline): MNHEY, SVGAGI. CDR3 region: CAGGGYGYTF. CDR3 nucleotide sequence: TGTGCCGGGGGGGGCTATGGCTACACCTTC.

The chain combines TRBV24-1 with TRBJ2-3; the match to TRBD1 covers 8 bases. The CDR3 has 15 residues. Per germline, CDR1 KGHDR and CDR2 SFDVKD. The J segment lost 4 bases and the V segment lost 5 bases, leaving 7 bases of the junction unmatched. The CDR3 nucleotides are TGTGCCACCAGTGGGTCTGAACAGGGGGCAGATACGCAGTATTTT. It translates to CATSGSEQGADTQYF.

The V call is TRBV15, the J call TRBJ2-1; 8 bases agree with TRBD2. Germline CDR1 LNHNV, CDR2 YYDKDF (reference sequence). CDR3 length: 16 amino acids. The trim removed 0 bases at V and 6 bases at J, leaving 7 bases unmatched. DNA for the CDR3: TGTGCCACCAGCAGAGATCGGGGGGGGACCATCAATGAGCAGTTCTTC. It encodes CATSRDRGGTINEQFF.

This rearrangement joins TRBV19 to TRBJ1-3; D remains ambiguous. Germline assignment: CDR1 LNHDA and CDR2 SQIVND (reference sequence). The V end was cut by 10 bases, the J end by 4 bases, with 17 bases between. The length of the CDR3 is 14 residues. The CDR3: CATSSGAPGNTIYF. The CDR3 DNA reads TGTGCCACGTCCTCGGGAGCCCCAGGAAACACCATATATTTT.

The rearrangement links TRBV19 to TRBJ1-1; 10 bases are a match to TRBD1. The J segment lost 11 bases and the V segment lost 3 bases, leaving 9 bases of the junction unmatched. The V gene's germline CDR1 is LNHDA and CDR2 SQIVND (reference sequence). This CDR3 has 14 amino acids. CDR3 sequence: CASSIPDRGLVAFF. DNA of the CDR3: TGTGCCAGTAGTATCCCCGACAGGGGGCTGGTCGCTTTCTTT.

The gene calls are TRBV27 and TRBJ2-3, with 14 bases identical to TRBD2. The CDR3 loop spans 17 amino acids. The V gene's germline CDR1 is MNHEY and CDR2 SMNVEV (reference sequence). The J segment lost 8 bases and the V segment lost 3 bases, leaving 10 bases of the junction unmatched. CDR3 DNA sequence: TGTGCCAGCAGTTTGGGGACTAGCGGGGGACCTGTTGGTACGCAGTATTTT. Protein product: CASSLGTSGGPVGTQYF.

V usage is TRBV2 and J usage is TRBJ1-5, with D possibly being TRBD1 (5 bases). The CDR3 runs to 14 residues. Trimming left V 3 bases short and J 7 bases short, with 13 bases between. The germline V gene has CDR1 SNHLY and CDR2 FYNNEI. Written as DNA, the CDR3 is TGTGCCAGCAGTGATAATAGGGGCCGGCAGCCCCAGCATTTT. Residues: CASSDNRGRQPQHF.

The chain is built from TRBV29-1 and TRBJ1-2; TRBD1 is a possible D gene (6 bases). CDR1 and CDR2 (germline): SQVTM, ANQGSEA. The CDR3 runs 15 residues. The V end lost 6 bases, the J end lost 7 bases, and 24 bases lay between the germline ends. The CDR3 sequence: CSVATDDRRSGGYTF. CDR3 bases: TGCAGCGTGGCCACAGATGACAGGAGGAGTGGTGGCTACACCTTC. The entire variable domain, with the rest obtained from reference TRBV29-1 and TRBJ1-2, is as follows: SAVISQKPSRDICQRGTSLTIQCQVDSQVTMMFWYRQQPGQSLTLIATANQGSEATYESGFVIDKFPISRPNLTFSTLTVSNMSPEDSSIYLCSVATDDRRSGGYTFGSGTRLTVV.